These 6 T cell receptor beta chains share one sample of origin, sequenced in a study of T cells in Graves' hyperthyroidism and ophthalmopathy. The CDR3 regions of TCR beta were amplified from RNA transcripts. First-round RT-PCR of the TCR CDR3 relied on the HTBI primer set. TCRdb reprocessed the multiplex PCR reads via MiXCR and lists one record per CDR3 protein. This sample has hundreds of thousands of distinct CDR3 sequences; around a third occur once, and the top ten carry approximately 31%. The specimen sequenced was blood. These receptors originate from a middle-aged woman with Graves' hyperthyroidism.

Regarding this clonotype: This could be a read error, since a much larger clone is one nucleotide away. The chain joins TRBV7-3 to TRBJ2-7, with 10 bases fitting TRBD2. Losses at the gene ends were 4 bases for V and 0 bases for J; bases not matched to a gene: 9. This CDR3 is 17 amino acids long. The germline V gene encodes CDR1 SGHTA and CDR2 FQGTGA. CDR3 sequence reads: CASSSGTSVRGSYEQYF. CDR3 nucleotides: TGTGCCAGCAGCTCAGGGACTAGCGTTCGGGGCTCCTACGAGCAGTACTTC.

V and J are TRBV4-1 and TRBJ1-2, with D uncertain. Germline V gene sequence: CDR1 MGHRA, CDR2 YSYEKL. The CDR3 sequence is 17 residues long. The ends were cut back, 0 bases at V and 0 bases at J, with 14 bases in the middle. CDR3 DNA sequence: TGCGCCAGCAGCCAAGATCCGGGTTCTACCGCTAACTATGGCTACACCTTC. It translates to CASSQDPGSTANYGYTF.

The chain uses TRBV24-1 and TRBJ2-7; tentative D call: TRBD1 (6 bases). Germline-derived CDR1 and CDR2 are KGHDR and SFDVKD. Trimming stripped 4 bases from V and 7 bases from J, with 22 bases between. The CDR3 contains 16 residues. CDR3 nucleotide sequence: TGTGCCACCAGTGACCCCCTAGGGGGATCGACCAATGAGCAGTACTTC. This sequence encodes CATSDPLGGSTNEQYF.

This clonotype was detected many times. This rearrangement joins TRBV2 to TRBJ1-2, with D possibly being TRBD1 (6 bases). The ends were cut back, 7 bases at V and 2 bases at J, with 14 bases in the middle. The CDR3 is 14 amino acids. CDR1 and CDR2 (germline): SNHLY, FYNNEI. The CDR3 DNA is TGTGCCAGCAATATCGCAGACAGGAACTATGGCTACACCTTC. Translated: CASNIADRNYGYTF.

The chain has TRBV6-1 and TRBJ2-3, with TRBD1 matching 8 bases. Germline loops: CDR1 MNHNS, CDR2 SASEGT. The CDR3 covers 15 residues. Germline trimming cut 5 bases from V and 1 base from J; bases unmatched to any gene: 5. CDR3 nucleotide sequence: TGTGCCAGCAGTCTCGGACAGGGACGCACAGATACGCAGTATTTT. Residues: CASSLGQGRTDTQYF.

This chain connects TRBV7-8 to TRBJ1-4; 7 bases are a match to TRBD1. V lost 4 bases to trimming and J lost 3 bases; unmatched junction nucleotides: 2. Germline V gene lookup returns CDR1 SGHVS and CDR2 FQNEAQ. The CDR3 sequence is 14 residues long. The CDR3 DNA is TGTGCCAGCAGCTGGACAGGCTCTAATGAAAAACTGTTTTTT. Protein: CASSWTGSNEKLFF.